This section outlines one T cell receptor beta chain sequence together with its context. Its antigen is undetermined. The gene symbols are mouse symbols. The observed sequence ends 1 residue before the CDR3 terminus, with the missing tail filled in from the germline J gene. The data were taken from a study of tissue T cells after allogeneic stem cell transplantation. Regarding the study as a whole: Within patients, tissue anatomy strongly shaped TCR repertoire composition.

Clones were sequenced by immunoSEQ multiplex PCR, and TCRdb holds only the in-frame ones, with some missing. Among some 48,000 clones listed, 65% to 80% were seen once. The germline V gene has CDR1 MSHET and CDR2 SYDVDS. V dropped 7 bases and J dropped 5 bases, with 9 bases sitting between them. The CDR3 runs to 12 residues. The source material was sorted cells pooled from one or two spleens. This clonotype was sampled from a pool of C57BL/6 mice in good health. The chain uses TRBV29 and TRBJ2-1; TRBD1 might be the D (6 bases). The covered CDR3 bases are TGTGCTAGCAAAACAGGGCATGCTGAGCAGTTC. Its protein is CASKTGHAEQF. The whole CDR3 reads CASKTGHAEQFF.